These 15 T cell receptor beta chains came from one sample sequenced in a study of T cells in Graves' hyperthyroidism and ophthalmopathy. Researchers amplified the TCR beta CDR3 regions from RNA transcripts. HTBI primers were employed in a first-round RT-PCR of the TCR CDR3. TCRdb called the multiplex PCR reads again in MiXCR, with one record for every CDR3 protein. The sample lists roughly 700,000 distinct CDR3 sequences; about 14% were seen once. Sequenced material: blood. These receptors all come from a woman aged 18 to 35 with Graves' hyperthyroidism.

J is TRBJ2-5 and V is TRBV5-1, with D hard to call. V was clipped by 4 bases and J by 4 bases, with 11 bases between them. Germline values: CDR1 SGHRS, CDR2 YFSETQ. The length of the CDR3 is 13 residues. The CDR3 loop reads CASSPQKGETQYF. The CDR3 DNA follows: TGCGCCAGCAGCCCTCAGAAGGGAGAGACCCAGTACTTC.

This clonotype was seen a handful of times. The V and J genes are TRBV15 and TRBJ1-5, with 7 bases aligning to TRBD1. CDR1 LNHNV and CDR2 YYDKDF come from the germline V gene (reference sequence). The length of the CDR3 is 14 residues. V gave up 3 bases and J gave up 4 bases; unmatched junction bases: 3. The CDR3 reads CATSSYRGNQPQHF. In DNA form, the CDR3 reads TGTGCCACCAGCAGCTACAGGGGAAATCAGCCCCAGCATTTT.

This clonotype showed up many times. The rearrangement uses TRBV2 and TRBJ2-7; D not certain. The V and J ends lost 6 bases and 6 bases respectively, with 12 bases between them. The CDR3 is 12 residues long. Germline CDR1 SNHLY, CDR2 FYNNEI. The chain's CDR3 is CASRPAGLEQYF. In DNA, the CDR3 is TGTGCCAGCAGACCCGCCGGGCTCGAGCAGTACTTC.

The gene calls are TRBV4-2 and TRBJ2-3; no clear D. This CDR3 is 14 amino acids long. CDR1 is LGHNA and CDR2 is YNFKEQ in the germline V gene. The V gene lost 1 base and the J gene lost 4 bases, with 9 bases spanning the gap. CDR3 protein: CASSQAGQADTQYF. DNA of the CDR3: TGTGCCAGCAGCCAAGCGGGCCAGGCAGATACGCAGTATTTT.

The J gene is TRBJ1-2, the V gene TRBV6-5; no definite D call. Germline CDR1 and CDR2: MNHEY and SVGAGI. CDR3 length: 15 amino acids. V was clipped by 2 bases and J by 2 bases, with 12 bases between them. CDR3 DNA: TGTGCCAGCAGTTACCTCTGGACGGAAAACTATGGCTACACCTTC. It yields the protein CASSYLWTENYGYTF.

This clonotype has only a few counts. The rearrangement uses TRBV20-1 and TRBJ2-7, with 8 bases aligning to TRBD2. V trimming: 3 bases; J trimming: 1 base; junction bases outside the gene matches: 2. The CDR3 loop spans 13 amino acids. The V gene's germline CDR1 is DFQATT and CDR2 SNEGSKA (reference sequence). CDR3 nucleotides: TGCAGTGCTAGCGGGAGGGGTTCCTACGAGCAGTACTTC. Amino acid sequence: CSASGRGSYEQYF.

This clonotype was picked up many times. J is TRBJ1-1 and V is TRBV3-1, with D possibly matching TRBD1 (6 bases). Trimming took off 5 bases at V and 3 bases at J, with 16 bases between the two ends. Per the germline V gene, CDR1 is LGHDT and CDR2 is YNNKEL (reference sequence). The CDR3 covers 15 residues. CDR3 sequence: CASSSGRGSYTEAFF. DNA of the CDR3: TGTGCCAGCAGCTCGGGCAGGGGTTCGTACACTGAAGCTTTCTTT.

The chain couples TRBV27 to TRBJ2-6; D is unresolved. Trimming left V 5 bases short and J 4 bases short, with 12 bases between. The CDR3 runs to 15 residues. Germline lookup yields CDR1 MNHEY and CDR2 SMNVEV (reference sequence). The CDR3, as DNA: TGTGCCAGCAGTGCCTCCTGGGCAGGGGCCAACGTCCTGACTTTC. It yields the protein CASSASWAGANVLTF.

The chain employs TRBV6-2 or TRBV6-3 and TRBJ2-1, with D tentatively TRBD2 (6 bases). The CDR3 length is 17 residues. Looked up from germline, CDR1 is MNHEY and CDR2 is SVGEGT. V lost 6 bases and J 1 base, leaving 19 bases between the germline ends. The CDR3 DNA is TGTGCCAGCAGGGAACTGCAAGCGGGTTCGTCCTACAATGAGCAGTTCTTC. This codes for CASRELQAGSSYNEQFF.

This clonotype was seen a single time. This chain uses TRBV4-1 with TRBJ2-5, with D unresolved. Germline V lookup: CDR1 MGHRA, CDR2 YSYEKL. V shed 1 base and J shed 1 base, with 16 bases lying between them. There are 17 residues in the CDR3. CDR3 loop: CASSQGPARSLQETQYF. The CDR3 bases are TGCGCCAGCAGCCAAGGGCCAGCCCGGAGTCTCCAAGAGACCCAGTACTTC.

This clonotype was seen many times. The gene calls are TRBV20-1 and TRBJ2-5, with D perhaps matching TRBD2 (7 bases). V was clipped by 3 bases and J by 2 bases, with 16 bases between them. This CDR3 spans 15 amino acids. Germline-derived CDR1 and CDR2 are DFQATT and SNEGSKA (reference sequence). The CDR3: CSASLWGGLQETQYF. The DNA for the CDR3 is TGCAGTGCTAGTCTGTGGGGGGGGCTACAAGAGACCCAGTACTTC.

In this sample, this clonotype turned up many times. The chain uses TRBV7-6 and TRBJ2-7; 12 bases fit TRBD2. The germline CDR1 and CDR2 sequences are SGHVS and FNYEAQ. The CDR3 contains 16 residues. Trimming cost V 4 bases and J 3 bases; bases outside gene matches: 7. The CDR3 is CASSSRLAGDIYEQYF. The CDR3 DNA sequence: TGTGCCAGCAGCTCTAGACTAGCGGGAGACATCTACGAGCAGTACTTC.

The chain is built from TRBV29-1 and TRBJ2-5, with D maybe TRBD1 (6 bases). Germline CDR1 is SQVTM and CDR2 is ANQGSEA. The CDR3 sequence is 13 residues long. V lost 7 bases and J 5 bases, leaving 17 bases between the germline ends. DNA for the CDR3: TGCAGCGCCATGGCACAGGGCAGGGAGACCCAGTACTTC. Amino acids: CSAMAQGRETQYF.

This clonotype was counted many times. V is TRBV12-3 or TRBV12-4 and J is TRBJ2-7; D gene unclear. This CDR3 region has 14 residues. Trimming removed 3 bases at V and 4 bases at J, with 13 bases between. The CDR3 spells CASSFNDGGYEQYF. In DNA, the CDR3 is TGTGCCAGCAGTTTTAACGATGGTGGATACGAGCAGTACTTC.

This chain's CDR3 is CSVEGGWVETEAFF. The CDR3 region has the DNA TGCAGCGTTGAGGGGGGGTGGGTTGAGACTGAAGCTTTCTTT. This chain joins TRBV29-1 and TRBJ1-1; TRBD1 is a possible D gene (5 bases). There are 14 residues in the CDR3. Trimming pared 3 bases from V and 5 bases from J, leaving 16 bases between. The germline CDR1 and CDR2 sequences are SQVTM and ANQGSEA.